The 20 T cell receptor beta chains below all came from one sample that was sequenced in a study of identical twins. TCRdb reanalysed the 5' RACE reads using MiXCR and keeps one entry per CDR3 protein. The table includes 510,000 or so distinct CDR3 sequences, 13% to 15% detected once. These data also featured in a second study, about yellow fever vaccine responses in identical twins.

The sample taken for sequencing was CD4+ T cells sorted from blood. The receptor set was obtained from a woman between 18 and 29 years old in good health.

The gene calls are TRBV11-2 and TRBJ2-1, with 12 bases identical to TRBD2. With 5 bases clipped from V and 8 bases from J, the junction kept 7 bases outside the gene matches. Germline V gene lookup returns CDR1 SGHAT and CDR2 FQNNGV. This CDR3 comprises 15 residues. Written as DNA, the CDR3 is TGTGCCAGCAGCACCTCTAGCGGGGGGGAGCATGAGCAGTTCTTC. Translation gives CASSTSSGGEHEQFF.

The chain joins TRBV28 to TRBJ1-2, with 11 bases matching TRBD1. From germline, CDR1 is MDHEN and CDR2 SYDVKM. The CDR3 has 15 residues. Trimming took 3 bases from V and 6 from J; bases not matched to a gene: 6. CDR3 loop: CASSLGTGGADGYTF. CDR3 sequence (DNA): TGTGCCAGCAGTTTGGGGACAGGGGGAGCAGATGGCTACACCTTC.

The CDR3 loop is CASRWGLQDNSPLHF. The CDR3 DNA follows: TGTGCCAGCAGGTGGGGGTTACAGGATAATTCACCCCTCCACTTT. V gene TRBV12-3 or TRBV12-4 combines with J gene TRBJ1-6, with D possibly being TRBD1 (5 bases). Trimming left V 6 bases short and J 5 bases short, with 14 bases between. This CDR3 region has 15 residues.

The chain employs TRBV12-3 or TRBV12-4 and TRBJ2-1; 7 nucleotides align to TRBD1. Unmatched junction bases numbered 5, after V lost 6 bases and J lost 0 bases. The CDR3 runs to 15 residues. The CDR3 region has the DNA TGTGCCAGCAGCACAGGGGCCCTCTCCTACAATGAGCAGTTCTTC. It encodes CASSTGALSYNEQFF.

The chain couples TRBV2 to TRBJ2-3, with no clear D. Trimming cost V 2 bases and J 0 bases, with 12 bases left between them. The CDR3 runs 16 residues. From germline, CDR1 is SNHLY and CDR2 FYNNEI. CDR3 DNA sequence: TGTGCCAGCAGTGAAATCCCCCCGGATAGCACAGATACGCAGTATTTT. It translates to CASSEIPPDSTDTQYF.

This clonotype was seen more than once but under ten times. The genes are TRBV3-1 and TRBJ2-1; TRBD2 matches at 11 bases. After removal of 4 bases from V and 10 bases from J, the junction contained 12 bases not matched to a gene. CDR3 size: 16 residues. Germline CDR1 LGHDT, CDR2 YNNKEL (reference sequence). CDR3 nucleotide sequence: TGTGCCAGCAGCCTCCCTGTAGCGGGAGGGCCCAGGGAGCAGTTCTTC. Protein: CASSLPVAGGPREQFF.

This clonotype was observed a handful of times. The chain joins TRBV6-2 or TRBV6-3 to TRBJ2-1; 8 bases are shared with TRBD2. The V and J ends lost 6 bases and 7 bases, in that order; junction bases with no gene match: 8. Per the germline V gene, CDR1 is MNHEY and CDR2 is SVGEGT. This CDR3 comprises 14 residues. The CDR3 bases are TGTGCCAGCAGACGGACGCGGGGGGAGAATGAGCAGTTCTTC. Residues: CASRRTRGENEQFF.

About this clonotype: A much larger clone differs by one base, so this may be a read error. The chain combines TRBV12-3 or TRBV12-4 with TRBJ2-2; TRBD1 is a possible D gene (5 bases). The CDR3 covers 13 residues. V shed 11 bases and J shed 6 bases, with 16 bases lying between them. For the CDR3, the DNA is TGTGCCGGCTCCTTCGCCAGGGCCGGGGAGCTGTTTTTT. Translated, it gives CAGSFARAGELFF.

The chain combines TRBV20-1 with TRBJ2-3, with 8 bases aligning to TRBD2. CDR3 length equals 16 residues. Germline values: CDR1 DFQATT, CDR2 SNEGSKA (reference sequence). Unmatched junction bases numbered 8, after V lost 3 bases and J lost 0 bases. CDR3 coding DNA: TGCAGTGCTAGTGGGTATACTAGCGGTAGCACAGATACGCAGTATTTT. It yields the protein CSASGYTSGSTDTQYF.

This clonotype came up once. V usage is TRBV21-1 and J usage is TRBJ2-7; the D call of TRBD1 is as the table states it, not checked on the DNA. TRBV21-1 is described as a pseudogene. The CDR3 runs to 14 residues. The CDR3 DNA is TGTGCCAGCAGCATGTCCCGGGGGCTCTACGAGCAGTACGTC. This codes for CASSMSRGLYEQYV.

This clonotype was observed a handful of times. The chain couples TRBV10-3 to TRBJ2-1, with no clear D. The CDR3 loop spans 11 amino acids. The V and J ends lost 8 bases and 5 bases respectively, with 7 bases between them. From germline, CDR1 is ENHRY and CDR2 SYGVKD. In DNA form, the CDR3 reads TGTGCCATCGGGAAGAACAATGAGCAGTTCTTC. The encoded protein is CAIGKNNEQFF.

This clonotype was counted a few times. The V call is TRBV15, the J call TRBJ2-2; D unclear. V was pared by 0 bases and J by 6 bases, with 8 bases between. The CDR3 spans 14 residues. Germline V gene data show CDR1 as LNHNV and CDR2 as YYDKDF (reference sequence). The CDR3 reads CATSREGPPGELFF. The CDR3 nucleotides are TGTGCCACCAGCAGAGAAGGGCCTCCCGGGGAGCTGTTTTTT.

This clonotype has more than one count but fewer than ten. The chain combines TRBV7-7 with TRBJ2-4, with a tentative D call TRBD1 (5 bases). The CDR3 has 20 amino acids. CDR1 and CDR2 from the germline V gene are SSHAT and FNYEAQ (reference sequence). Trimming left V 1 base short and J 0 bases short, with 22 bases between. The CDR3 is CASSLETGRKIPVAKNIQYF. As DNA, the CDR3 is TGTGCCAGCAGCTTAGAAACAGGTCGAAAAATTCCTGTAGCCAAAAACATTCAGTACTTC.

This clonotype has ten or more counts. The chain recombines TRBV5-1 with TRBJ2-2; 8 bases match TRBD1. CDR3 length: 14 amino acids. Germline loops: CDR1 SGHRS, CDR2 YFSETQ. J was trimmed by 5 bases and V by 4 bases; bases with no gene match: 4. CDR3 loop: CASSPWTGTGELFF. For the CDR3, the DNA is TGCGCCAGCAGCCCCTGGACAGGGACCGGGGAGCTGTTTTTT.

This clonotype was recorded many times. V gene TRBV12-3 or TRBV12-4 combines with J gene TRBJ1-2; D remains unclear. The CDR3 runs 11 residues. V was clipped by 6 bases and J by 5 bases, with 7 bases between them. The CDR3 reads CASSEVYGYTF. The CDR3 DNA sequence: TGTGCCAGCAGCGAGGTGTATGGCTACACCTTC.

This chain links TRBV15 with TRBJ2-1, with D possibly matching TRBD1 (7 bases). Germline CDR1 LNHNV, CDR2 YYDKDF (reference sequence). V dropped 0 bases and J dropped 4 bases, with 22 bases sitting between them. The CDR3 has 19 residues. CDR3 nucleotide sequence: TGTGCCACCAGCAGAGATGGTGCGGGACAGCTGGACCCATACAATGAGCAGTTCTTC. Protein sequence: CATSRDGAGQLDPYNEQFF.

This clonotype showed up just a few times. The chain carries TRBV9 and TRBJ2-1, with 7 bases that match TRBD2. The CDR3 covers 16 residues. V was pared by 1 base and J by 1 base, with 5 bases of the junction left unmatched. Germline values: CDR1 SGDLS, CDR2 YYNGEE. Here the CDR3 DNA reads TGTGCCAGCAGCGTAATCCTAGCGGCTTCCTACAATGAGCAGTTCTTC. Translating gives CASSVILAASYNEQFF.

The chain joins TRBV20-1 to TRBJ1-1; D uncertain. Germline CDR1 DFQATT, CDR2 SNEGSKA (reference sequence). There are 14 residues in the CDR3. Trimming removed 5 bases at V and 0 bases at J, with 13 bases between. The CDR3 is CSARAGTMNTEAFF. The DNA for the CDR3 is TGCAGTGCTCGGGCGGGAACAATGAACACTGAAGCTTTCTTT.

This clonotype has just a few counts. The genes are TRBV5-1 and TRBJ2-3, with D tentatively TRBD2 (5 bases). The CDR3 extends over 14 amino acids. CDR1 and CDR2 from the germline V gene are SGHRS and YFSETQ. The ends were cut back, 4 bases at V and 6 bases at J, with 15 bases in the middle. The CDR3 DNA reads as TGCGCCAGCAGCGCCCAGGACTCGGTGGATACGCAGTATTTT. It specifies CASSAQDSVDTQYF.

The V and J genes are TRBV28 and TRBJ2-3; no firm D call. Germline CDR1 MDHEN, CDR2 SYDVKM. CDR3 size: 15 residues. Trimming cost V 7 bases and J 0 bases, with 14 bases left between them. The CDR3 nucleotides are TGTGCCAGCACTCCCCCCACGGCTAGCACAGATACGCAGTATTTT. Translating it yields CASTPPTASTDTQYF.